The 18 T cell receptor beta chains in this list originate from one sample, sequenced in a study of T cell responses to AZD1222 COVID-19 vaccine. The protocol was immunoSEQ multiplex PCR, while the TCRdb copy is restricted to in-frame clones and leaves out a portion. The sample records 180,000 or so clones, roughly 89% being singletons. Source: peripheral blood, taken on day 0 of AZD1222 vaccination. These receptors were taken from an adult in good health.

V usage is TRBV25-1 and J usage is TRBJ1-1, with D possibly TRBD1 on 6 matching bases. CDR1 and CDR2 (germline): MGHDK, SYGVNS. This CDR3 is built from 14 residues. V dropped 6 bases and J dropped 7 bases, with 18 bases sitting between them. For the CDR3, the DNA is TGTGCCAGCAGCGCGATGACAGGAGGAGATGAAGCTTTCTTT. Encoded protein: CASSAMTGGDEAFF.

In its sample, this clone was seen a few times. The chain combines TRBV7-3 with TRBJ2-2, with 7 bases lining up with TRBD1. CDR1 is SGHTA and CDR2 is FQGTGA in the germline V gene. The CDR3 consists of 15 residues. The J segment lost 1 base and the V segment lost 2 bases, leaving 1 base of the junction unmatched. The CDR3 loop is CASSLGDRNTGELFF. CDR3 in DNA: TGTGCCAGCAGCTTAGGGGACAGGAACACCGGGGAGCTGTTTTTT.

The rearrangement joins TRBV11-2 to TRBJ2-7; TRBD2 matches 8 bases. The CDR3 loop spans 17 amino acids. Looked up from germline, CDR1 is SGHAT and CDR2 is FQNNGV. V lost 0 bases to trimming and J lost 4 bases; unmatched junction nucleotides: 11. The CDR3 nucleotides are TGTGCCAGCAGCTTAGAATTCAGGGGACTAGGGGAATACGAGCAGTACGTC. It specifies CASSLEFRGLGEYEQYV.

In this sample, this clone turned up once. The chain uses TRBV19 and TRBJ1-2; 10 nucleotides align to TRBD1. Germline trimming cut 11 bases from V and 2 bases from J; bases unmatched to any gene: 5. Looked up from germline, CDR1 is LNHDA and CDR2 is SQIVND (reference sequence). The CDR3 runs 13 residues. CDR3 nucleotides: TGTGCCGCTCGGACAGGGGGAAACTATGGCTACACCTTC. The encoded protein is CAARTGGNYGYTF. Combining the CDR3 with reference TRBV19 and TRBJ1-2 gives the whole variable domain DGGITQSPKYLFRKEGQNVTLSCEQNLNHDAMYWYRQDPGQGLRLIYYSQIVNDFQKGDIAEGYSVSREKKESFPLTVTSAQKNPTAFYLCAARTGGNYGYTFGSGTRLTVV.

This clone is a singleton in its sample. The CDR3 reads CASSPIGFTLAGGRADTQYF. CDR3 nucleotide sequence: TGTGCCAGCAGCCCCATAGGTTTCACGTTAGCGGGAGGTCGTGCAGATACGCAGTATTTT. V and J are TRBV9 and TRBJ2-3, with TRBD2 identical over 10 bases. V was clipped by 4 bases and J by 4 bases; unmatched bases: 21. Germline CDR1 and CDR2: SGDLS and YYNGEE. This CDR3 is built from 20 residues.

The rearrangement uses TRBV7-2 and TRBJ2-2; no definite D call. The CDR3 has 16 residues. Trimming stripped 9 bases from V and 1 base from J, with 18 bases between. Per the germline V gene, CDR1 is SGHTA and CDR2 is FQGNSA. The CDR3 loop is CASPPRGAGNTGELFF. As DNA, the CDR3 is TGTGCCAGTCCCCCCCGTGGCGCAGGGAACACCGGGGAGCTGTTTTTT.

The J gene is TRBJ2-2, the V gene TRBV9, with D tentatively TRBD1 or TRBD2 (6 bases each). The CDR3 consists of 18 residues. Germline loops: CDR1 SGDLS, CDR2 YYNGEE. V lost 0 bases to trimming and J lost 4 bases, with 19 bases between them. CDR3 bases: TGTGCCAGCAGCGTAGAATTGGGGGGCCACGCGGTCACCGGGGAGCTGTTTTTT. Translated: CASSVELGGHAVTGELFF.

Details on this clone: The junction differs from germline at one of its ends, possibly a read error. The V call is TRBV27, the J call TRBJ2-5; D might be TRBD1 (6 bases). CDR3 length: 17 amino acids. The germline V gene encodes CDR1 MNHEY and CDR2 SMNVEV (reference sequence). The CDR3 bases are TGTGCCAGCAGTCTATCTCGAGGACAGCGGATGATTGAGACCCAGTACTTC. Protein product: CASSLSRGQRMIETQYF.

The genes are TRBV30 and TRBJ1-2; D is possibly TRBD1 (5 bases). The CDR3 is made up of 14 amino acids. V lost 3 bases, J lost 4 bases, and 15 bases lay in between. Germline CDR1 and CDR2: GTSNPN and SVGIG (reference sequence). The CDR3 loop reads CAWRFKGPVYGYTF. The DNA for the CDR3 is TGTGCCTGGAGGTTTAAGGGGCCCGTCTATGGCTACACCTTC.

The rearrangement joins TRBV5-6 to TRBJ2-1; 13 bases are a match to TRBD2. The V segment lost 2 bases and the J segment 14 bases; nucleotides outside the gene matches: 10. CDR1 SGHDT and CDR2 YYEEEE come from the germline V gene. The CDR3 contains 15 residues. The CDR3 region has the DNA TGTGCCAGCAGCTTCGAACTAGCGGGAGGGGATGAAGAGTTCTTC. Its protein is CASSFELAGGDEEFF.

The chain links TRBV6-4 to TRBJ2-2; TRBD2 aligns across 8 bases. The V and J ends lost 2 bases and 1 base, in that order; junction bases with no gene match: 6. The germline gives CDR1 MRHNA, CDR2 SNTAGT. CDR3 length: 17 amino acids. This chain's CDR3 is CASSDRTAGGNTGELFF. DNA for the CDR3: TGTGCCAGCAGTGACAGGACGGCGGGGGGGAACACCGGGGAGCTGTTTTTT.

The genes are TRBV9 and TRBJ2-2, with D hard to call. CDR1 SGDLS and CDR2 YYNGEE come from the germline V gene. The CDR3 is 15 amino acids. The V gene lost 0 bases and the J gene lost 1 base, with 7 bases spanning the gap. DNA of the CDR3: TGTGCCAGCAGCGTAGGGGCAGAGAACACCGGGGAGCTGTTTTTT. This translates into CASSVGAENTGELFF. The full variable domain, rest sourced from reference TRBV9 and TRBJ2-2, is DSGVTQTPKHLITATGQRVTLRCSPRSGDLSVYWYQQSLDQGLQFLIQYYNGEERAKGNILERFSAQQFPDLHSELNLSSLELGDSALYFCASSVGAENTGELFFGEGSRLTVL.

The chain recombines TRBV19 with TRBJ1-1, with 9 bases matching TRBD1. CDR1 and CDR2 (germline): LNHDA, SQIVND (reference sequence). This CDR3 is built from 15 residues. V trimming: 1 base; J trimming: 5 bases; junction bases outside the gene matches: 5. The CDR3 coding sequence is TGTGCCAGTAGTATAGGCGACAGGGGGTATACTGAAGCTTTCTTT. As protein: CASSIGDRGYTEAFF.

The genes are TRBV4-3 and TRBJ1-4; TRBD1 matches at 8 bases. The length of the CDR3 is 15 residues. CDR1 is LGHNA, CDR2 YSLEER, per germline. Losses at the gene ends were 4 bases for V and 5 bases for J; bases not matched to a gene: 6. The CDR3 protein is CASSPGQGQNEKLFF. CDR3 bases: TGCGCCAGCAGCCCTGGACAGGGACAAAATGAAAAACTGTTTTTT.

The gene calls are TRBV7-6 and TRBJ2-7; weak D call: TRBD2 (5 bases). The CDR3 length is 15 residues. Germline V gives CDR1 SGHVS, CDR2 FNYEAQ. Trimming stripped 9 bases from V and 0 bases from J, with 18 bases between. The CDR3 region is CARSPLEDCSYEQYV. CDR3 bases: TGTGCCAGGAGCCCTCTGGAGGACTGCTCCTACGAGCAGTACGTC.

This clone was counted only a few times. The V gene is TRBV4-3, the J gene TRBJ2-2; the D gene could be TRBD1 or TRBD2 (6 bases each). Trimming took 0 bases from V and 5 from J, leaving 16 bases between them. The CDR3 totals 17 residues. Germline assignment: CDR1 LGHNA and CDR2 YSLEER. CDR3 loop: CASSQEAPGGRTGELFF. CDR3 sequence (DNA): TGCGCCAGCAGCCAAGAGGCTCCCGGGGGCCGGACCGGGGAGCTGTTTTTT.

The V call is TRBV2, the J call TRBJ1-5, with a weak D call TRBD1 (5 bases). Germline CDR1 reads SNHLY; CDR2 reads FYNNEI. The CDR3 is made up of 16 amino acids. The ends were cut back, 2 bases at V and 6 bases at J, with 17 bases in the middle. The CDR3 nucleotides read TGTGCCAGCAGTGAACAGGGTGGCGGGTTCGGTCAGCCCCAGCATTTT. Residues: CASSEQGGGFGQPQHF.

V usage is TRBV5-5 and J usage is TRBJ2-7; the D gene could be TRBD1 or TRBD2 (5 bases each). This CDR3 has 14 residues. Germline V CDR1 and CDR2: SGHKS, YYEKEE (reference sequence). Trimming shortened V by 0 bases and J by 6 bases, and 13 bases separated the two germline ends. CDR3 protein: CASSLAPGPTEQYF. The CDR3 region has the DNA TGTGCCAGCAGCTTGGCGCCGGGGCCCACCGAGCAGTACTTC. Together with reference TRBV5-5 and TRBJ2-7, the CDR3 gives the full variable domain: DAGVTQSPTHLIKTRGQQVTLRCSPISGHKSVSWYQQVLGQGPQFIFQYYEKEERGRGNFPDRFSARQFPNYSSELNVNALLLGDSALYLCASSLAPGPTEQYFGPGTRLTVT.